This TCR beta chain was profiled in a study of T cells in localized non-small cell lung cancer. This clone was counted only a few times. Its antigen is as yet unknown. Sequencing was performed with immunoSEQ multiplex PCR; in TCRdb, only in-frame clones are kept and a portion is missing. The repertoire has a few thousand clones, more than 20% of them found once; the top ten carry over 8%. Study-wide points: A raised T cell density in blood coincided with lengthier overall survival. Multi-region tumor sequencing was not done, so intratumor heterogeneity could not be excluded. A median of around 60 clones ranked among the top 100 in tumor appeared in adjacent lung. Uninvolved adjacent lung showed the highest T cell clonality, exceeding tumor.

Trimming removed 5 bases from V and 0 bases from J; junction bases left unmatched: 3. Germline CDR1 reads SGDLS; CDR2 reads YYNGEE. The CDR3 sequence is 15 residues long. The chain is built from TRBV9 and TRBJ2-2; 8 bases align to TRBD2. The source of this sequence is a woman aged 40 to 75 with stage I squamous cell lung carcinoma. The specimen was lung tumor tissue, collected before any cancer treatment. The CDR3 spells CASSILAANTGELFF. CDR3 bases: TGTGCCAGCAGTATACTAGCGGCGAACACCGGGGAGCTGTTTTTT.